This T cell receptor beta chain was identified during a study of blood T cells in healthy people across ages. Whole-study findings and limits: Fewer expanded clones and more diversity marked long-lived versus aged donors.

Each donor's blood draw was around 10 milliliters of peripheral blood. Primed by a sample-barcoded 5' primer and a J-beta primer mix, a second PCR proceeded for roughly 6 to 12 cycles. Every cDNA molecule carried a tag from a template-switch adaptor bearing 12 random nucleotides. TCRdb reprocessed the 5' RACE reads with MiXCR, giving one entry per CDR3 protein. This sample yields 1.5 million to 2 million distinct CDR3 sequences, of which roughly a third are seen a single time; about 11% belongs to the top ten. V was pared by 1 base and J by 7 bases, with 14 bases between. CDR3 length equals 15 residues. Per germline, CDR1 SGHAT and CDR2 FQNNGV. Notes on this clonotype: Its antigen is not known.

This TCR was sampled from a woman aged 25 to 39 in good health. Material: blood. The chain is built from TRBV11-2 and TRBJ1-5, with a possible D match to TRBD1 (6 bases). The chain's CDR3 is CASSLGSQGWQPQHF. The CDR3 coding sequence is TGTGCCAGCAGCTTAGGGTCACAGGGTTGGCAGCCCCAGCATTTT. Using reference TRBV11-2 and TRBJ1-5 for the parts outside the CDR3, the full variable domain is EAGVAQSPRYKIIEKRQSVAFWCNPISGHATLYWYQQILGQGPKLLIQFQNNGVVDDSQLPKDRFSAERLKGVDSTLKIQPAKLEDSAVYLCASSLGSQGWQPQHFGDGTRLSIL.